Frequency places the clone carrying this T cell receptor (beta chain) as medium-sized (0.01 to 0.1%). Its cognate antigen is unknown. TRB amplification used around 0.25 ug of peripheral blood genomic DNA. Multiplex touch-down PCR amplified TRB using TRB-A and TRB-B pools in one tube. TCRdb re-called the multiplex PCR reads and shows each CDR3 protein once, DNA omitted. The sample yields a few thousand distinct CDR3 sequences, of which the top ten take up roughly 18%. This CDR3 region has 15 residues. Per the germline V gene, CDR1 is LNHDA and CDR2 is SQIVND (reference sequence). The entry originates in a study of T cell clusters in autoimmune cytopenias. Whole-study results and caveats: Primary autoimmune cytopenia patients seemingly lacked the physiological T cell clusters found in healthy donors.

The sample comprised peripheral blood. This receptor was obtained from a human donor with an autoimmune cytopenia or autoimmune hepatitis (not recorded which). This chain uses TRBV19 with TRBJ1-4; TCRdb's assignment of TRBD1 cannot be checked, as there is no DNA. This chain's CDR3 is CASSVDRGRREKLFF.